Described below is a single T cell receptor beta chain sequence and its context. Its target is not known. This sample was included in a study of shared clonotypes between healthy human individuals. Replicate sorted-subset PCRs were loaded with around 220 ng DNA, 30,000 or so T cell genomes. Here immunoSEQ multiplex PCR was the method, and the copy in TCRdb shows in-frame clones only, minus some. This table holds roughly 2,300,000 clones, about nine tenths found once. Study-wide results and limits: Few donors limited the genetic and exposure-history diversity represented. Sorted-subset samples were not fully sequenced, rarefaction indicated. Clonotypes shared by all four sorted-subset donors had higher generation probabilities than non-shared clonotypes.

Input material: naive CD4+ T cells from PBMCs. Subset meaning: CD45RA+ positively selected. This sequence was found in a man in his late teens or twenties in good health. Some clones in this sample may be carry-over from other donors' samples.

The CDR3 loop reads CASSAQGGQETQYF. Written as DNA, the CDR3 is TGTGCCAGCAGCGCACAGGGGGGCCAAGAGACCCAGTACTTC. The chain has TRBV7-2 and TRBJ2-5; 8 bases map to TRBD1. Germline V lookup: CDR1 SGHTA, CDR2 FQGNSA. Losses at the gene ends were 5 bases for V and 1 base for J; bases not matched to a gene: 3. This CDR3 has 14 residues.